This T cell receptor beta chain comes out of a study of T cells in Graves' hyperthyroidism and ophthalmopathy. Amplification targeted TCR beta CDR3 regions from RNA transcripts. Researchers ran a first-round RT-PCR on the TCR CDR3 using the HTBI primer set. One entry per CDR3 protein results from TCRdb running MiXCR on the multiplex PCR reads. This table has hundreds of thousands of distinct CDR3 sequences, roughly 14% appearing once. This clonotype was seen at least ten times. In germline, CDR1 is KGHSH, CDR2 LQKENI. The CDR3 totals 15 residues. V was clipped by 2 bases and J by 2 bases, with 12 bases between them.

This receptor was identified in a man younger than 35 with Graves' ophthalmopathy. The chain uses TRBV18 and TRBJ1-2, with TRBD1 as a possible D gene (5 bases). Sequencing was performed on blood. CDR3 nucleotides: TGTGCCAGCTCACCAGGGTTCGCAGGGAACTATGGCTACACCTTC. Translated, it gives CASSPGFAGNYGYTF.